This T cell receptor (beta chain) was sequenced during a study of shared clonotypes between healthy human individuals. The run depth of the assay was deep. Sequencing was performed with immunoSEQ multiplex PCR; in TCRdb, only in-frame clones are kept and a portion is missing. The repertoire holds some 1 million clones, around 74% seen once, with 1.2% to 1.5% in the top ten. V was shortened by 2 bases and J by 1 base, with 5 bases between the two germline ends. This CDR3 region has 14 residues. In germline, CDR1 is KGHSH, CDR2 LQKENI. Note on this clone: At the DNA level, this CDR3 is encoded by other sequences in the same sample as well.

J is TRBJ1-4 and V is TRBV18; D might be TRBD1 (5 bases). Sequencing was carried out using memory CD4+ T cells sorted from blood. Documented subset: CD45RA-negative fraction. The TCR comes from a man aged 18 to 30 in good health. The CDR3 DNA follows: TGTGCCAGCTCACCAAGGGGAACTAATGAAAAACTGTTTTTT. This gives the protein CASSPRGTNEKLFF.